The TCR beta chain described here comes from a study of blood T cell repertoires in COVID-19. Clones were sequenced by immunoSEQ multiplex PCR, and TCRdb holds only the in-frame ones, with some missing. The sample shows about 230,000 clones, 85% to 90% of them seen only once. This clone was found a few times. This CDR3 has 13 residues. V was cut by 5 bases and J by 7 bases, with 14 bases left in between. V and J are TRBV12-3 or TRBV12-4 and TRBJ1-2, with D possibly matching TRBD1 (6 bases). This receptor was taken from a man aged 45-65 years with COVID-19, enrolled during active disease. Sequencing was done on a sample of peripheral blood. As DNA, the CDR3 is TGTGCCAGCAGTCTGCGGGGGGGCTTTGGCTACACCTTC. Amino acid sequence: CASSLRGGFGYTF.